The clone carrying this T cell receptor beta chain came up once. The antigen is undetermined. A sample-barcoded 5' primer and a J-beta primer mix were used in a second PCR of about 6 to 11 cycles. TCRdb passed the 5' RACE reads through MiXCR, listing each CDR3 protein once. Seen here are about 780,000 distinct CDR3 sequences, about 46% observed once, and the top ten hold 15% to 20%. From germline, CDR1 is SGHTA and CDR2 FQGNSA. This CDR3 comprises 15 residues. Trimming took off 1 base at V and 5 bases at J, with 12 bases between the two ends. The data were taken from a study of blood T cells in healthy people across ages. Regarding the study as a whole: Both naive CD4+ cell counts and diversity were greater in long-lived donors than in aged donors.

The sequenced sample was blood. The receptor comes from an older man in good health. The V and J genes are TRBV7-2 and TRBJ2-1; no reliable D call. The CDR3 protein is CASSLDVVLNNEQFF. The CDR3, as DNA: TGTGCCAGCAGCTTAGATGTTGTATTGAACAATGAGCAGTTCTTC.